This T cell receptor (beta chain) was documented in a study of T cells expressing NK-cell markers. About the study: Sorted CD3+CD56+NKG2C+, CD3+CD56+NKG2C- and CD3+CD56-NKG2C+ T cells supplied TCR beta repertoires. Eight donors were sequenced, of whom seven were HCMV-seropositive, while the remaining one was HCMV-seronegative.

Note on this clonotype: Antigen: not known.

General observations from the study: For several donors, these clonotypes were likewise the leading ones in the CD3+CD56-NKG2C+ fraction.

The CDR3 contains 15 residues. The TCR beta cDNA came from 5'RACE template switching with UMIs. TCRdb reanalyzed the 5' RACE reads and collapses them to one entry per CDR3 protein, without DNA. This sample's table reports about 460,000 distinct CDR3 sequences. The source material was blood T cells: a sorted CD56 or NKG2C T cell subset, CD4+ or CD8+ T cells, or bulk PBMC T cells (not recorded which). This clonotype was obtained from a woman between 50 and 59 years old in good health. V is TRBV12-3 or TRBV12-4 and J is TRBJ1-2. CDR3 amino acids: CASSLGGYSYYGYTF.